Following are 20 T cell receptor beta chains from one sample sequenced in a study of STAT3 mutations in large granular lymphocyte leukemia. Study-wide findings and caveats: Every T-cell large granular lymphocyte leukemia patient had at least one immunodominant TCR beta clonotype.

This table comes from immunoSEQ multiplex PCR, and its TCRdb copy is limited to in-frame clones, with some not included. This table holds approximately 15,000 clones, around 90% found once. Antigens of these TCRs are unknown. Sequenced material: peripheral blood mononuclear cells. These receptors all come from a man aged 40-49 years with T-cell large granular lymphocyte leukemia. Some clones in this sample may be carry-over from other donors' samples.

V gene TRBV5-1 combines with J gene TRBJ2-7; 8 nucleotides agree with TRBD1. The junction had 8 bases not matched to a gene; V was cut back by 2 bases and J by 7 bases. CDR1 and CDR2 (germline): SGHRS, YFSETQ. The CDR3 loop spans 14 amino acids. The CDR3 loop reads CASSFRTGWEEQYF. The DNA of the CDR3 is TGCGCCAGCAGCTTTCGGACAGGGTGGGAAGAGCAGTACTTC.

The rearrangement links TRBV4-2 to TRBJ1-6, with no clear D. Trimming pared 0 bases from V and 0 bases from J, leaving 15 bases between. The CDR3 consists of 19 residues. Germline CDR1 reads LGHNA; CDR2 reads YNFKEQ. The CDR3 loop is CASSQEVSSSSSYNSPLHF. CDR3 coding DNA: TGTGCCAGCAGCCAAGAGGTTTCCAGTTCGAGCTCCTATAATTCACCCCTCCACTTT.

The chain uses TRBV7-9 and TRBJ2-7, with 10 nucleotides matching TRBD1. CDR3 length equals 16 residues. J was trimmed by 4 bases and V by 2 bases; bases with no gene match: 8. The germline V gene encodes CDR1 SEHNR and CDR2 FQNEAQ (reference sequence). CDR3 in DNA: TGTGCCAGCAGCTTAACCGAGACAGGGGGCGGGTACGAGCAGTACTTC. It yields the protein CASSLTETGGGYEQYF.

The V and J genes are TRBV19 and TRBJ1-1; possibly TRBD1 for D (5 bases). CDR3 length: 15 amino acids. Trimming stripped 5 bases from V and 4 bases from J, with 17 bases between. Germline V gene lookup returns CDR1 LNHDA and CDR2 SQIVND (reference sequence). CDR3: CASSGIRGEPTEAFF. The CDR3, as DNA: TGTGCCAGTAGTGGTATTCGGGGGGAACCCACTGAAGCTTTCTTT.

The chain couples TRBV10-3 to TRBJ2-7; 7 nucleotides align to TRBD2. CDR1 and CDR2 (germline): ENHRY, SYGVKD. This CDR3 has 12 amino acids. Losses at the gene ends were 9 bases for V and 5 bases for J; bases not matched to a gene: 7. The CDR3, as DNA: TGTGCCATTCGGGGGGAGGGGAACGAGCAGTACTTC. Its translation: CAIRGEGNEQYF.

This clone came up once. For the CDR3, the DNA is TGTGCCAGCAGCGTGGGACAGGCCAACTATGGCTACACCTTC. Translating it yields CASSVGQANYGYTF. The chain couples TRBV9 to TRBJ1-2; 8 bases align to TRBD1. The CDR3 runs 14 residues. Trimming removed 2 bases from V and 2 bases from J; junction bases left unmatched: 2. The germline CDR1 and CDR2 sequences are SGDLS and YYNGEE.

The CDR3 DNA sequence: TGTGCCAGTAGTATCCAGGGGGCGTACGAGCAGTACTTC. Amino acid sequence: CASSIQGAYEQYF. V gene TRBV19 combines with J gene TRBJ2-7, with 8 nucleotides matching TRBD1. This CDR3 has 13 residues. The V segment lost 3 bases and the J segment 4 bases; nucleotides outside the gene matches: 2. Germline V gives CDR1 LNHDA, CDR2 SQIVND (reference sequence).

V is TRBV4-3 and J is TRBJ2-1; D tentatively reads TRBD1 or TRBD2 (5 bases each). The CDR3 extends over 19 amino acids. Germline loops: CDR1 LGHNA, CDR2 YSLEER. Trimming cost V 0 bases and J 9 bases, with 27 bases left between them. CDR3 sequence: CASSQEVLPDGSPRGEQFF. The CDR3 DNA reads as TGCGCCAGCAGCCAAGAGGTTCTTCCGGACGGATCTCCGAGGGGTGAGCAGTTCTTC.

V gene TRBV5-1 combines with J gene TRBJ2-5, with 8 bases fitting TRBD2. The ends lost 0 bases at V and 2 bases at J; junction bases unmatched: 6. This CDR3 comprises 16 residues. Germline CDR1 reads SGHRS; CDR2 reads YFSETQ. For the CDR3, the DNA is TGCGCCAGCAGCTTGGGAGCGGGGGTTGGGCAAGAGACCCAGTACTTC. Protein sequence: CASSLGAGVGQETQYF.

This chain joins TRBV28 and TRBJ1-2; 7 nucleotides align to TRBD1. There are 14 residues in the CDR3. V lost 8 bases to trimming and J lost 5 bases; unmatched junction nucleotides: 11. Germline V gene lookup returns CDR1 MDHEN and CDR2 SYDVKM. In DNA form, the CDR3 reads TGTGCCAGCCATGAATTGTCACAGGGGTATGGCTACACCTTC. It encodes CASHELSQGYGYTF.

The chain combines TRBV27 with TRBJ1-4; 7 nucleotides line up with TRBD1. In germline, CDR1 is MNHEY, CDR2 SMNVEV (reference sequence). J gave up 7 bases and V 5 bases, and 10 bases lay outside the gene matches. The CDR3 is 15 amino acids. The CDR3 is CASSPDRVSSEKLFF. The CDR3 bases are TGTGCCAGCAGTCCCGACAGGGTCAGTTCTGAAAAACTGTTTTTT.

This clone came up once. The chain carries TRBV12-5 and TRBJ1-1; D not certain. Deletions cut 4 bases from V and 3 bases from J, with 12 bases between. Germline V CDR1 and CDR2: LGHNT, FRNRAP. This CDR3 is 14 amino acids long. This CDR3 reads CASGSPDGYTEAFF. In nucleotides, the CDR3 is TGTGCTAGTGGTTCACCCGACGGATACACTGAAGCTTTCTTT.

V usage is TRBV5-4 and J usage is TRBJ2-5; D tentatively fits TRBD1 or TRBD2 (5 bases each). Germline CDR1 and CDR2: SGHNT and YYREEE (reference sequence). V lost 2 bases to trimming and J lost 2 bases, with 10 bases between them. The CDR3 runs to 14 residues. Here the CDR3 reads CASSFGTAQETQYF. In DNA form, the CDR3 reads TGTGCCAGCAGCTTCGGGACGGCGCAAGAGACCCAGTACTTC.

The chain couples TRBV10-3 to TRBJ2-7, with TRBD1 matching over 9 bases. V was pared by 10 bases and J by 2 bases, with 6 bases of the junction left unmatched. The CDR3 is 13 amino acids. CDR1 is ENHRY, CDR2 SYGVKD, per germline. The CDR3 protein is CATGQGPAYEQYF. The DNA of the CDR3 is TGTGCCACCGGACAGGGGCCTGCCTACGAGCAGTACTTC.

This clone was counted once. The V call is TRBV5-5, the J call TRBJ2-7, with 12 bases that match TRBD2. After removal of 4 bases from V and 0 bases from J, the junction contained 14 bases not matched to a gene. Germline V lookup: CDR1 SGHKS, CDR2 YYEKEE (reference sequence). This CDR3 has 19 residues. The CDR3 DNA sequence: TGTGCCAGCAGCCTGCCCGGCCTGGGACTAGCGGGTAGCTCCTACGAGCAGTACTTC. This encodes CASSLPGLGLAGSSYEQYF.

This chain connects TRBV4-1 to TRBJ1-2; tentative D call: TRBD1 (5 bases). The CDR3 is 14 amino acids. Germline V gene sequence: CDR1 MGHRA, CDR2 YSYEKL. The V gene lost 0 bases and the J gene lost 2 bases, with 7 bases spanning the gap. The CDR3 here is CASSQDRGNYGYTF. In nucleotides, the CDR3 is TGCGCCAGCAGCCAAGATCGGGGGAACTATGGCTACACCTTC.

The rearrangement uses TRBV5-6 and TRBJ1-4; D possibly corresponds to TRBD1 (5 bases). Trimming removed 4 bases from V and 2 bases from J, with 15 bases in between. CDR3 length: 16 residues. Germline values: CDR1 SGHDT, CDR2 YYEEEE. The CDR3 loop is CASSRGQGATNEKLFF. Written as DNA, the CDR3 is TGTGCCAGCAGCCGCGGGCAGGGAGCGACTAATGAAAAACTGTTTTTT.

CDR3 coding DNA: TGTGCCAGCAGTCCAAGTAGGGGAGTTGGAGATACGCAGTATTTT. This codes for CASSPSRGVGDTQYF. The chain employs TRBV7-9 and TRBJ2-3; D possibly uses TRBD1 or TRBD2 (5 bases each). The CDR3 is 15 residues long. V was clipped by 6 bases and J by 5 bases, with 18 bases between them. Germline CDR1 and CDR2: SEHNR and FQNEAQ (reference sequence).

The rearrangement links TRBV7-8 to TRBJ2-5; a weak D match, TRBD2 (5 bases). From germline, CDR1 is SGHVS and CDR2 FQNEAQ. The CDR3 is made up of 13 amino acids. The V end was cut by 1 base, the J end by 5 bases, with 8 bases between. The CDR3, as DNA: TGTGCCAGCAGCTTAGACCGAGGGGAGACCCAGTACTTC. Protein product: CASSLDRGETQYF. The complete variable domain, with remaining parts taken from reference TRBV7-8 and TRBJ2-5, reads GAGVSQSPRYKVAKRGQDVALRCDPISGHVSLFWYQQALGQGPEFLTYFQNEAQLDKSGLPSDRFFAERPEGSVSTLKIQRTQQEDSAVYLCASSLDRGETQYFGPGTRLLVL.

The CDR3 DNA reads TGTGCCAGCAGCCCGACGGCCTCAACTAATGAAAAACTGTTTTTT. Residues: CASSPTASTNEKLFF. V usage is TRBV7-2 and J usage is TRBJ1-4; D gene ambiguous. The V end lost 5 bases, the J end lost 0 bases, and 10 bases lay between the germline ends. The germline gives CDR1 SGHTA, CDR2 FQGNSA. The CDR3 contains 15 residues.